The T cell receptor beta chain described here comes from a study of blood T cell repertoires in COVID-19. Study in general: From T cells, B-cell-depleted T cells, or PBMCs came the material, which was cDNA or gDNA.

V lost 3 bases, J lost 5 bases, and 7 bases lay in between. The CDR3 length is 12 residues. Germline-derived CDR1 and CDR2 are LNHDA and SQIVND (reference sequence). Original processing methods: Nucleated cell number was recorded as an estimate derived from reference gene primer amplification. Produced via immunoSEQ multiplex PCR; TCRdb's table is partial and in-frame only. V and J calls and clone size follow that table, whereas D and trimming were derived from the DNA. The sample carries about 240,000 clones, more than 85% recorded once. The chain uses TRBV19 and TRBJ2-5, with D unclear. This sequence was found in a woman between 65 and 79 years old with active or convalescent COVID-19. Sequencing used peripheral blood. CDR3 DNA sequence: TGTGCCAGTAGTATGGCGGAGGAGACCCAGTACTTC. This translates into CASSMAEETQYF.